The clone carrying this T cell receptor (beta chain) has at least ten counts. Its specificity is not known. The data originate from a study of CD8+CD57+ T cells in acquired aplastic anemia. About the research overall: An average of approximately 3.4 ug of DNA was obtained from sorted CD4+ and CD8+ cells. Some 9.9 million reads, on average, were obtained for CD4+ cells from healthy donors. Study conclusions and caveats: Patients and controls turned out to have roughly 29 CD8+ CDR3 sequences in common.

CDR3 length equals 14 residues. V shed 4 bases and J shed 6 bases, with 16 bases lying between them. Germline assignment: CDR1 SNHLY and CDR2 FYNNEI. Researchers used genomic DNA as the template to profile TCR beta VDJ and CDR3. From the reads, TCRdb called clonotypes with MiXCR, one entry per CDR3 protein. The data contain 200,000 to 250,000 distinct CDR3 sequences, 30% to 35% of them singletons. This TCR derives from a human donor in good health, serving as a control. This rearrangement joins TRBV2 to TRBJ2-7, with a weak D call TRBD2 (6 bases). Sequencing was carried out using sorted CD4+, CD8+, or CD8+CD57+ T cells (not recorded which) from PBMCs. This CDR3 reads CASSGGGPSGEQYF. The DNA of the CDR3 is TGTGCCAGCAGTGGTGGAGGGCCGTCAGGCGAGCAGTACTTC.